One sample yielded the 19 T cell receptor beta chains listed below, sequenced in a study of blood T cell repertoires in COVID-19. TCRdb keeps only in-frame clones here, not all; method: immunoSEQ multiplex PCR. The profile shows approximately 260,000 clones, about 88% of them singletons. Sequenced input: PBMCs or T cells enriched from blood (not recorded which). The receptor set was obtained from a man aged 25 to 40 with acute COVID-19.

This clone came up a few times. The V and J genes are TRBV5-1 and TRBJ2-3, with 14 bases identical to TRBD2. This CDR3 has 18 amino acids. The germline gives CDR1 SGHRS, CDR2 YFSETQ. Trimming cost V 3 bases and J 0 bases; bases outside gene matches: 6. The CDR3 coding sequence is TGCGCCAGCAGCTCCGGACTAGCGGGGGGCCCTAGCACAGATACGCAGTATTTT. It is translated as CASSSGLAGGPSTDTQYF.

J is TRBJ1-2 and V is TRBV2, with unresolved D. V lost 5 bases and J 4 bases, leaving 11 bases between the germline ends. This CDR3 is built from 13 residues. Germline V lookup: CDR1 SNHLY, CDR2 FYNNEI. The CDR3 sequence: CASSLGFGYGYTF. Written as DNA, the CDR3 is TGTGCCAGCAGTCTAGGTTTTGGCTATGGCTACACCTTC. Supplemented by reference TRBV2 and TRBJ1-2, the full variable domain reads EPEVTQTPSHQVTQMGQEVILRCVPISNHLYFYWYRQILGQKVEFLVSFYNNEISEKSEIFDDQFSVERPDGSNFTLKIRSTKLEDSAMYFCASSLGFGYGYTFGSGTRLTVV.

This clone was found once. This chain connects TRBV7-2 to TRBJ2-7; D is uncertain. V lost 5 bases and J 4 bases, leaving 24 bases between the germline ends. The V gene's germline CDR1 is SGHTA and CDR2 FQGNSA. This CDR3 comprises 17 residues. CDR3 residues: CASSPSRRPPKEYEQYV. Here the CDR3 DNA reads TGTGCCAGCAGCCCCTCTAGGCGCCCACCCAAGGAATACGAGCAGTACGTC.

This clone appeared a few times. The V call is TRBV3-1 (or the pseudogene TRBV3-2), the J call TRBJ1-6, with D perhaps TRBD1 (5 bases). This CDR3 comprises 14 residues. Germline CDR1 LGHDT, CDR2 YNNKEL (reference sequence). Trimming cost V 8 bases and J 10 bases, with 18 bases left between them. Here the CDR3 DNA reads TGTGCCAGCTCCCTGGGGAGGGGTGGCTCACCCCTCCACTTT. It translates to CASSLGRGGSPLHF.

The rearrangement joins TRBV29-1 to TRBJ1-1; D remains ambiguous. This CDR3 region has 16 residues. Germline V CDR1 and CDR2: SQVTM, ANQGSEA. Between the trimmed V and J ends, which lost 4 bases and 0 bases, there was a span of 18 bases. In DNA, the CDR3 is TGCAGCGTTGTCGTTGGGCAGGCTAACATGAACACTGAAGCTTTCTTT. It translates to CSVVVGQANMNTEAFF.

This chain joins TRBV19 and TRBJ1-1, with D unresolved. Trimming removed 2 bases at V and 1 base at J, with 8 bases between. Germline CDR1 LNHDA, CDR2 SQIVND (reference sequence). This CDR3 comprises 14 residues. This chain's CDR3 is CASSIPGSNTEAFF. The CDR3 DNA is TGTGCCAGTAGTATACCAGGTTCGAACACTGAAGCTTTCTTT.

V gene TRBV5-1 combines with J gene TRBJ2-1; 9 bases line up with TRBD1. Germline V CDR1 and CDR2: SGHRS, YFSETQ. V lost 0 bases to trimming and J lost 8 bases; unmatched junction nucleotides: 9. There are 16 residues in the CDR3. The CDR3 protein is CASSLVVGQGSDEQFF. The CDR3 DNA reads TGCGCCAGCAGCTTGGTCGTGGGACAGGGTTCGGATGAGCAGTTCTTC.

In DNA form, the CDR3 reads TGTGCCAGCAGCCCGTGGAGCTCCTATAATTCACCCCTCCACTTT. It is translated as CASSPWSSYNSPLHF. The gene calls are TRBV27 and TRBJ1-6, with D unresolved. The CDR3 totals 15 residues. CDR1 MNHEY and CDR2 SMNVEV come from the germline V gene (reference sequence). V was pared by 6 bases and J by 0 bases, with 9 bases between.

The genes are TRBV6-5 and TRBJ2-6; TRBD1 might be the D (6 bases). The V and J ends lost 6 bases and 4 bases respectively, with 13 bases between them. The germline gives CDR1 MNHEY, CDR2 SVGAGI. There are 15 residues in the CDR3. The CDR3 is CASSMGATGANVLTF. The CDR3 nucleotides read TGTGCCAGCAGCATGGGGGCTACCGGGGCCAACGTCCTGACTTTC.

The V call is TRBV12-3 or TRBV12-4, the J call TRBJ2-7; D is ambiguous. V was clipped by 4 bases and J by 3 bases, with 4 bases between them. The length of the CDR3 is 11 residues. The CDR3 sequence is CASSSSYEQYV. As DNA, the CDR3 is TGTGCCAGCAGTTCGAGCTACGAGCAGTACGTC.

The genes are TRBV28 and TRBJ2-1; a weak D match, TRBD1 (6 bases). V was shortened by 3 bases and J by 6 bases, with 12 bases between the two germline ends. The length of the CDR3 is 14 residues. CDR1 MDHEN and CDR2 SYDVKM come from the germline V gene. The CDR3 DNA follows: TGTGCCAGCAGTTTCCGGACAGCTTTCAATGAGCAGTTCTTC. Translation: CASSFRTAFNEQFF.

This clone was seen once. V gene TRBV14 combines with J gene TRBJ2-2; 7 bases are a match to TRBD1. The CDR3 is 15 residues long. V gave up 6 bases and J gave up 1 base; unmatched junction bases: 5. From germline, CDR1 is SGHDN and CDR2 FVKESK. The CDR3 coding sequence is TGTGCCAGCAGGCTCAGGACAGGGAACACCGGGGAGCTGTTTTTT. Translated, it gives CASRLRTGNTGELFF.

V usage is TRBV19 and J usage is TRBJ1-2; the match to TRBD1 covers 10 bases. Germline CDR1 and CDR2: LNHDA and SQIVND (reference sequence). This CDR3 spans 14 amino acids. V was clipped by 6 bases and J by 7 bases; unmatched bases: 8. CDR3 nucleotide sequence: TGTGCCAGTAGCCTGGGACAGGGGCCCGGTGGCTACACCTTC. Its protein product is CASSLGQGPGGYTF.

The rearrangement joins TRBV10-1 to TRBJ1-4; the D is unclear. V lost 3 bases and J lost 6, with 14 bases in between. This CDR3 is built from 15 residues. Per the germline V gene, CDR1 is WNHNN and CDR2 is SYGVQD (reference sequence). The CDR3 sequence is CASSDWSSGDEKLFF. The DNA of the CDR3 is TGCGCCAGCAGTGACTGGTCCTCGGGTGATGAAAAACTGTTTTTT.

This clone was observed a single time. The V and J genes are TRBV5-8 and TRBJ1-1, with 12 bases identical to TRBD1. V trimming: 4 bases; J trimming: 0 bases; junction bases outside the gene matches: 7. Germline CDR1 is SGHTS and CDR2 is YDEGEE. The CDR3 totals 17 residues. Here the CDR3 reads CASSPGTGGLLNTEAFF. For the CDR3, the DNA is TGTGCCAGCAGCCCTGGGACAGGGGGCCTCTTGAACACTGAAGCTTTCTTT.

The CDR3 nucleotides read TGTGCCAGCAGTCAAGCAGGGAACGATAATGAAAAACTGTTTTTT. It is translated as CASSQAGNDNEKLFF. This chain links TRBV28 with TRBJ1-4, with D perhaps TRBD1 (5 bases). Germline V gives CDR1 MDHEN, CDR2 SYDVKM. V was pared by 5 bases and J by 4 bases, with 14 bases between. This CDR3 comprises 15 residues.

This chain connects TRBV6-2 or TRBV6-3 to TRBJ1-2; D might be TRBD1 (6 bases). V was pared by 0 bases and J by 1 base, with 6 bases between. The CDR3 spans 14 residues. Germline V gene lookup returns CDR1 MNHEY and CDR2 SVGEGT. The CDR3 nucleotides read TGTGCCAGCAGTTACTCGACAGGTAACTATGGCTACACCTTC. Its protein product is CASSYSTGNYGYTF.

In DNA form, the CDR3 reads TGCGCCAGCGGCCATTGCGGGAAGCAGCGCGATGGCTACACCTTC. It translates to CASGHCGKQRDGYTF. The chain links TRBV10-1 to TRBJ1-2; D remains ambiguous. CDR3 size: 15 residues. Germline CDR1 reads WNHNN; CDR2 reads SYGVQD (reference sequence). The V and J ends lost 8 bases and 6 bases respectively, with 22 bases between them.

The V call is TRBV5-6, the J call TRBJ2-7; 10 positions match TRBD1. Unmatched junction bases numbered 6, after V lost 3 bases and J lost 3 bases. The CDR3 sequence is 15 residues long. CDR1 is SGHDT and CDR2 is YYEEEE in the germline V gene. The CDR3 region has the DNA TGTGCCAGCAGCTCAAGGGGACAGGGGATCTACGAGCAGTACGTC. Amino acids: CASSSRGQGIYEQYV.